This T cell receptor beta chain originates from a study of identical twins (dated by TCRdb to the mid-2010s). For context, the study as a whole: The study deep-sequenced TCR alpha and beta repertoires from monozygotic twins, unrelated adults of various ages and cord blood to test whether fetal clonotypes persist. Replicate twin experiments were performed at different times using different library preparation protocols to rule out contamination.

Receptor amplification or capture employed 5' RACE. Sequencing took place on an Illumina HiSeq 2000. A universal primer binding site was introduced by template switching, and a unique molecular identifier was present in the final cDNA, enabling accurate counting of TCR cDNA molecules. Specific primers in the conserved constant-segment region were used to synthesize first-strand cDNA for TCR alpha and beta chains. To control for contamination, every cDNA library was double barcoded, receiving both a SMART-Mk sample barcode and Illumina barcodes. Two successive PCR steps introduced TruSeq adapter sequences along with Illumina sample barcodes. The TCR alpha and beta cDNA libraries were sequenced on the Illumina HiSeq platform using custom primers. As for the authors' bioinformatics: Raw reads were processed with MiGEC to extract unique molecular identifiers, and MiXCR was used to determine CDR3 positions. Recombination models were inferred per individual with the repgenHMM and IGoR tools using an EM algorithm. Shared clonotypes were analyzed with the tcR package in R, and sharing was normalized by the product of cloneset sizes. To study raw recombination free of thymic and clonal selection effects, out-of-frame nonproductive sequences were analyzed. TCRdb reprocessing: public reads trimmed at Q25 with fastp, clones called with MiXCR, in-frame beta chains kept. One record per CDR3 amino acid sequence lists the most common genes and DNA. TCRdb, rather than the study authors, made the V and J calls. This sample gives under 250,000 distinct CDR3 sequences in total; 6% to 8.5% of them show up just once. The ten most abundant clones make up under 6% of the sample.

Broader findings and caveats from the paper: Compared with coincidental sharing between unrelated individuals, out-of-frame TCR alpha sequences shared between twins had an excess of sequences with low generation probability. Because the same donors could not be followed over many years, the conclusions relied on cross-sectional statistical analysis. Zero-insertion analyses could be partly confounded by invariant T cells such as MAIT and iNKT, though diverse VJ usage argued against such confounding for most clonotypes. In beta out-of-frame sequences, excess twin sharing was weaker, because having fewer shared sequences lowered the signal-to-noise ratio. Fewer insertions were carried by abundant cord blood beta clonotypes, a similar but weaker trend appeared in young adult naive repertoires, and no such trend appeared in memory repertoires. In monozygotic twins, recombination models systematically underestimated out-of-frame TCR alpha sharing, but the models matched the sharing seen between unrelated individuals.

V sheds 2 bases and J sheds 5 bases, leaving 12 bases between their ends. The germline V gene gives CDR1 as SGHDN and CDR2 as FVKESK. Including the terminal cysteine and phenylalanine, the CDR3 comprises 14 residues. The kept DNA is CDR3 alone, 42 bases in frame from the first base. Only healthy Caucasian donors were included. Three pairs of female monozygotic twins, all aged roughly 18 to 29 years, made up the twin cohort. CD4+ and CD8+ T cell populations were isolated with positive isolation kits from Invitrogen. This clonotype was detected only a few times. There is no known antigen for this receptor. Per-nucleotide qualities are absent, and no much larger clonotype sits a single base away. The same data also went into a second study, on yellow fever vaccine responses in identical twins. The second study, in turn, reports: According to the authors, the vaccine-induced T cell response in identical twins seemed to be partly convergent and partly specific to each individual. The study precisely tracked vaccine-responding T cell clones in identical twins.

The sequencing sample was made of CD8+ T cells sorted from blood. The V gene is TRBV14 and the J gene is TRBJ1-2, and the D gene may be TRBD1, 6 bases matching. This receptor was taken from a woman between 18 and 30 years old in good health. The DNA sequence follows: TGTGCCAGCAGCCAATACAGGGTGGCGTATGGCTACACCTTC. It specifies CASSQYRVAYGYTF.